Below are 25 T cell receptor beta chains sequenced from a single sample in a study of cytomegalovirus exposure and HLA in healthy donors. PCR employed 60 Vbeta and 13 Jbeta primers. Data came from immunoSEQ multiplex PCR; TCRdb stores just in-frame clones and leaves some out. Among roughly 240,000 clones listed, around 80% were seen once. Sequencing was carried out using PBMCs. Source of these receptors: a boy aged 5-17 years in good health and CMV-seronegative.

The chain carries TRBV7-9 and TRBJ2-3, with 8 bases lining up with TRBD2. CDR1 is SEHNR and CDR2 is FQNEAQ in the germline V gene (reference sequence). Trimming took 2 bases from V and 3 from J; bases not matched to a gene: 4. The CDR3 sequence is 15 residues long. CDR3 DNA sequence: TGTGCCAGCAGCTTACGCGGGGGGTTGACAGATACGCAGTATTTT. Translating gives CASSLRGGLTDTQYF.

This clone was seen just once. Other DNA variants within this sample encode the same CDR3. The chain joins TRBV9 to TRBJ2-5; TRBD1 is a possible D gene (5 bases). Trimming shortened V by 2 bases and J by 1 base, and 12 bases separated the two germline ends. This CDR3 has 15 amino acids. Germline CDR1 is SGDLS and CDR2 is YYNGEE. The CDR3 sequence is CASSVSGRPQETQYF. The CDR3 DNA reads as TGTGCCAGCAGCGTGTCAGGGCGACCCCAAGAGACCCAGTACTTC. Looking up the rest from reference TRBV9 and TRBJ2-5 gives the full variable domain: DSGVTQTPKHLITATGQRVTLRCSPRSGDLSVYWYQQSLDQGLQFLIQYYNGEERAKGNILERFSAQQFPDLHSELNLSSLELGDSALYFCASSVSGRPQETQYFGPGTRLLVL.

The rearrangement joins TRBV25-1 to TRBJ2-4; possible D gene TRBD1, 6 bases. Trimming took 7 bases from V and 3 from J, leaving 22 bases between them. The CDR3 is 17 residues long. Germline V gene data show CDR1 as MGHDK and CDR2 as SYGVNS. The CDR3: CASITLAGTTVKNIQYF. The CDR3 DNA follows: TGTGCCAGCATCACGCTCGCCGGGACAACCGTCAAAAACATTCAGTACTTC.

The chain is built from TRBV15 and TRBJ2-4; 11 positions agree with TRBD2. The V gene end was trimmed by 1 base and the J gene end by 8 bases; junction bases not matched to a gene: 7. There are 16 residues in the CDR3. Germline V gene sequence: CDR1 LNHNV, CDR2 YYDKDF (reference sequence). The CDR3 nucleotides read TGTGCCACCAGCAGAGTACTAGCGGGGGAGGGTTACATTCAGTACTTC. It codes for CATSRVLAGEGYIQYF.

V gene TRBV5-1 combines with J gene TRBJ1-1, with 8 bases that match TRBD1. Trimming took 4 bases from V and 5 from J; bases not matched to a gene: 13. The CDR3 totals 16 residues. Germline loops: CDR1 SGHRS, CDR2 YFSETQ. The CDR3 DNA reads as TGCGCCAGCAGCCTACTCACAGGGGGGCCGGGGACTGAAGCTTTCTTT. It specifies CASSLLTGGPGTEAFF.

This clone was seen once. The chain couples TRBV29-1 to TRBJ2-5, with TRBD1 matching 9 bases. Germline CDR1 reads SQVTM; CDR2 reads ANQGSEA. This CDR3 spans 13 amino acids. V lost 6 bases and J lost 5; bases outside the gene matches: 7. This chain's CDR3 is CSVPDRGGETQYF. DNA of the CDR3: TGCAGCGTCCCCGACAGGGGGGGTGAGACCCAGTACTTC.

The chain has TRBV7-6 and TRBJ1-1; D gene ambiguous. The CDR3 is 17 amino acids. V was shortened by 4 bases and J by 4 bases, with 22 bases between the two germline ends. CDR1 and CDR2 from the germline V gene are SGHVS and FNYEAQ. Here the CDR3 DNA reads TGTGCCAGCAGCTCCGATTACTCTTCTAGTCTGGCCACTGAAGCTTTCTTT. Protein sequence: CASSSDYSSSLATEAFF.

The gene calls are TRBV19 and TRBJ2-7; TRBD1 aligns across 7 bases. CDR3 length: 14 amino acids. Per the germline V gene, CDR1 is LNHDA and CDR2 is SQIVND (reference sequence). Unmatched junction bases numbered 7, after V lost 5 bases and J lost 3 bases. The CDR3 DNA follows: TGTGCCAGTAGTCGAGAACAGGGGTACTACGAGCAGTACTTC. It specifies CASSREQGYYEQYF.

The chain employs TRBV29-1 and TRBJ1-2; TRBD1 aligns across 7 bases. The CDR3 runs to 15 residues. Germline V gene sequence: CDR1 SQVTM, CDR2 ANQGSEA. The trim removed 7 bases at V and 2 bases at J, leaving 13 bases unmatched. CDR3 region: CSADTEGAVNYGYTF. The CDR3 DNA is TGCAGCGCCGATACGGAGGGGGCGGTCAACTATGGCTACACCTTC.

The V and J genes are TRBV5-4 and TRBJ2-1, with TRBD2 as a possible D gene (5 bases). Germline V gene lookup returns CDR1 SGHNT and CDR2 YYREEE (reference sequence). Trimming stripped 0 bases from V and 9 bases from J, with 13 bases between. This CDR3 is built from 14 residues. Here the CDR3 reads CASSLGIGGFEQFF. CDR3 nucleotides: TGTGCCAGCAGCTTGGGAATCGGAGGTTTTGAGCAGTTCTTC.

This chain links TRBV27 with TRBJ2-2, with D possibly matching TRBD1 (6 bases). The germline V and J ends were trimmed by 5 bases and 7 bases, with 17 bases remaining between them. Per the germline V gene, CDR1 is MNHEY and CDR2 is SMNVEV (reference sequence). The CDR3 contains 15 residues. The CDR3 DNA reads TGTGCCAGCAGTGGCTGGGACAAAAGAGGCGGGGAGCTGTTTTTT. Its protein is CASSGWDKRGGELFF.

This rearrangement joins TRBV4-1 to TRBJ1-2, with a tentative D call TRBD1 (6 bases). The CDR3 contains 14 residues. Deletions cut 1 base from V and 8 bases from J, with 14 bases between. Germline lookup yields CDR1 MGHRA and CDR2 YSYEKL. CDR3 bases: TGCGCCAGCAGCCAAGGACAGGCCACTGAGGGCTACACCTTC. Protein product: CASSQGQATEGYTF.

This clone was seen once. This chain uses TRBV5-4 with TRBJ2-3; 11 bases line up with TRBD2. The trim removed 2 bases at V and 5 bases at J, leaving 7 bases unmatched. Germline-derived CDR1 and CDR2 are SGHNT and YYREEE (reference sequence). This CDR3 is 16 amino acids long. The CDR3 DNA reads TGTGCCAGCAGCTTTAATAGCGGGAGGGCCTTAGATACGCAGTATTTT. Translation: CASSFNSGRALDTQYF.

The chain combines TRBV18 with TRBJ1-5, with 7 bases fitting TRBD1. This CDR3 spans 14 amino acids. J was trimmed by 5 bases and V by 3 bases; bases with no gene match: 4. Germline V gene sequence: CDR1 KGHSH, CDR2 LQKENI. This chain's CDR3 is CASSPSGGHQPQHF. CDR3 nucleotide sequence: TGTGCCAGCTCACCCTCAGGGGGGCATCAGCCCCAGCATTTT.

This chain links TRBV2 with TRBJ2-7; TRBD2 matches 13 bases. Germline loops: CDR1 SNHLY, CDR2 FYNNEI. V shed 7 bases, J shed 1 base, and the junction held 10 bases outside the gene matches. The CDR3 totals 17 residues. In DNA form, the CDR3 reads TGTGCCAGCACCCTACTAGCGGGAGGGAGGACTTCCTACGAGCAGTACTTC. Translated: CASTLLAGGRTSYEQYF.

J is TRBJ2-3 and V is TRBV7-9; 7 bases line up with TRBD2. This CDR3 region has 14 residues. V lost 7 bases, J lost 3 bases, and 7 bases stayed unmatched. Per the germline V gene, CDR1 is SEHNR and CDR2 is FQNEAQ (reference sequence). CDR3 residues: CASTPAGGTDTQYF. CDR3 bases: TGTGCCAGCACCCCCGCCGGGGGGACAGATACGCAGTATTTT.

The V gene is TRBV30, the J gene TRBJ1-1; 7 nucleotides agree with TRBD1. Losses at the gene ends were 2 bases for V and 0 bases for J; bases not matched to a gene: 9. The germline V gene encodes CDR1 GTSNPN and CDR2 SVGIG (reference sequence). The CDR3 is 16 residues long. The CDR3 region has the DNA TGTGCCTGGAGTTCGGGGACAGATTCGTTGAACACTGAAGCTTTCTTT. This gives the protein CAWSSGTDSLNTEAFF.

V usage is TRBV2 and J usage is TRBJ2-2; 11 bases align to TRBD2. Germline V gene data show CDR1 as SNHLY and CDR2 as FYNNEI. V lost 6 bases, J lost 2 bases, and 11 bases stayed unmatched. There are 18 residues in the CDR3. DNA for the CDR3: TGTGCCAGCAGCGGAGGGAGACTAGCGGGACATAACACCGGGGAGCTGTTTTTT. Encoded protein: CASSGGRLAGHNTGELFF.

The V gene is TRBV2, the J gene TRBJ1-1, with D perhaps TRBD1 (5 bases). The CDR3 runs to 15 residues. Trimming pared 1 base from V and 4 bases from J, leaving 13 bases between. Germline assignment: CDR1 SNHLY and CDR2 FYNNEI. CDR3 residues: CASSEDVGGRTEAFF. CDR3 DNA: TGTGCCAGCAGTGAAGACGTCGGGGGTCGCACTGAAGCTTTCTTT.

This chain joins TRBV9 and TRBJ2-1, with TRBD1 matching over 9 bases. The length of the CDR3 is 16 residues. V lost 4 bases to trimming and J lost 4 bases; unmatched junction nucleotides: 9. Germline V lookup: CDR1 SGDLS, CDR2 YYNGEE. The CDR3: CASSHRTGVRYNEQFF. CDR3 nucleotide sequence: TGTGCCAGCAGCCACCGGACAGGGGTCAGGTACAATGAGCAGTTCTTC.

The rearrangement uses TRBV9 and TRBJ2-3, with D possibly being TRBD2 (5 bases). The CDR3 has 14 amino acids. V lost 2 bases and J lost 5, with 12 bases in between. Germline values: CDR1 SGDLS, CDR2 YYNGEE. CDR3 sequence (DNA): TGTGCCAGCAGCGTCGGAGGAGAGGGAGATACGCAGTATTTT. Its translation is CASSVGGEGDTQYF.

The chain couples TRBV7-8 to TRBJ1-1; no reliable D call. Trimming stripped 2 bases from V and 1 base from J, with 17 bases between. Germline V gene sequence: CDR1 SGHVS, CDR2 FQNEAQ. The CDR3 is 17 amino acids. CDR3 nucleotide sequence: TGTGCCAGCAGCTTAAGGAGGGTCCCAACCCGGAACACTGAAGCTTTCTTT. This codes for CASSLRRVPTRNTEAFF.

The CDR3, as DNA: TGTGCCAGCAGGACCACAGGGCCCGTATCACCCCTCCACTTT. Translating gives CASRTTGPVSPLHF. The V gene is TRBV6-5, the J gene TRBJ1-6; a weak D match, TRBD1 (6 bases). The germline V gene has CDR1 MNHEY and CDR2 SVGAGI. The V end lost 6 bases, the J end lost 10 bases, and 16 bases lay between the germline ends. The CDR3 contains 14 residues.

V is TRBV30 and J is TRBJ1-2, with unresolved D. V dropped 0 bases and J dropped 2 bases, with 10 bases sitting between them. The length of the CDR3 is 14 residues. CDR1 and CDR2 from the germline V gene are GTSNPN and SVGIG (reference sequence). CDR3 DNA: TGTGCCTGGAGTGTACTTGGGCAGAACTATGGCTACACCTTC. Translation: CAWSVLGQNYGYTF.

The CDR3 coding sequence is TGTGCCAGCAGCAGAACAGGGGCCCACCGGGGGACCCAGTACTTC. Translating it yields CASSRTGAHRGTQYF. This rearrangement joins TRBV21-1 to TRBJ2-5; the D segment call TRBD1 is taken from the table without a DNA check. TRBV21-1 is noted as a pseudogene. The length of the CDR3 is 15 residues.